These T cell receptor beta chains were read from a single sample in a study of blood T cell repertoires in COVID-19. Libraries were prepared by immunoSEQ multiplex PCR; TCRdb keeps only in-frame clonotypes and omits some of them. The sample consists of around 290,000 clones, roughly nine tenths of them appearing once. Sequenced material: peripheral blood. The receptors were gathered from a woman younger than 45 with COVID-19, enrolled during active disease. Each CDR3 is given with its conserved first and last residue. Each record gives: V gene, clone size, D gene, J gene, CDR3 protein. D genes are given only for firm matches. A clone size is listed for some rows: how often the clone was seen (once, few, many), or a class if it is expanded.

v_gene: TRBV5-1; abundance: once; d_gene: -; j_gene: TRBJ2-7; CDR3aa: CASRDGTRVKGETTYEQYF
v_gene: TRBV27; abundance: -; d_gene: TRBD2; j_gene: TRBJ2-7; CDR3aa: CASSSSGRYEQYF
v_gene: TRBV5-1; abundance: -; d_gene: TRBD2; j_gene: TRBJ2-7; CDR3aa: CASSLVRLAVTPSYEQYF
v_gene: TRBV19; abundance: -; d_gene: -; j_gene: TRBJ1-6; CDR3aa: CASSLGGSPLHF
v_gene: TRBV5-4; abundance: -; d_gene: TRBD2; j_gene: TRBJ2-1; CDR3aa: CASSPKGGRANEQFF
v_gene: TRBV7-3; abundance: -; d_gene: TRBD2; j_gene: TRBJ2-1; CDR3aa: CASSSTSGRDQEQFF
v_gene: TRBV3-1/TRBV3-2; abundance: once; d_gene: -; j_gene: TRBJ1-2; CDR3aa: CASSQSRVVNYGYTF
v_gene: TRBV12-5; abundance: -; d_gene: TRBD2; j_gene: TRBJ2-2; CDR3aa: CASGLVRGTSGANTGELFF
v_gene: TRBV5-1; abundance: -; d_gene: TRBD2; j_gene: TRBJ2-7; CDR3aa: CASSLDFAGAGYEQYF
v_gene: TRBV19; abundance: few; d_gene: -; j_gene: TRBJ1-5; CDR3aa: CASKVQGINQPQHF
v_gene: TRBV19; abundance: -; d_gene: TRBD1; j_gene: TRBJ2-1; CDR3aa: CASTPKTGGYYEQFF
v_gene: TRBV11-1; abundance: -; d_gene: -; j_gene: TRBJ1-2; CDR3aa: CASSLDRTIYGYTF
v_gene: TRBV5-1; abundance: once; d_gene: TRBD1; j_gene: TRBJ1-5; CDR3aa: CASSLQGGNQPQHF
v_gene: TRBV25-1; abundance: -; d_gene: -; j_gene: TRBJ2-6; CDR3aa: CASSEFGGSGANVLTF
v_gene: TRBV29-1; abundance: -; d_gene: -; j_gene: TRBJ2-1; CDR3aa: CSVDQGGSYNEQFF
v_gene: TRBV30; abundance: -; d_gene: TRBD1; j_gene: TRBJ2-2; CDR3aa: CAWRTTGIGELFF
v_gene: TRBV28; abundance: -; d_gene: -; j_gene: TRBJ1-2; CDR3aa: CASRSLGRRENYGYTF
v_gene: TRBV5-8; abundance: -; d_gene: -; j_gene: TRBJ1-3; CDR3aa: CASSFNPGNTIYF
v_gene: TRBV3-1/TRBV3-2; abundance: -; d_gene: TRBD1; j_gene: TRBJ1-1; CDR3aa: CASSGYRGRHTEAFF
v_gene: TRBV7-2; abundance: -; d_gene: TRBD1; j_gene: TRBJ2-7; CDR3aa: CASSLMGQAYEQYF
v_gene: TRBV18; abundance: -; d_gene: TRBD1; j_gene: TRBJ1-2; CDR3aa: CASSDRDRGDYGYTF
v_gene: TRBV28; abundance: -; d_gene: TRBD1; j_gene: TRBJ1-6; CDR3aa: CASSITGTDNSPLHF
v_gene: TRBV5-1; abundance: -; d_gene: -; j_gene: TRBJ2-1; CDR3aa: CASSLQSSYNEQFF
v_gene: TRBV6-5; abundance: once; d_gene: TRBD1; j_gene: TRBJ1-1; CDR3aa: CASRKQGEAEAFF
v_gene: TRBV27; abundance: -; d_gene: TRBD1; j_gene: TRBJ2-7; CDR3aa: CASSGDSLYYEQYF
v_gene: TRBV2; abundance: -; d_gene: TRBD2; j_gene: TRBJ2-7; CDR3aa: CASRRTSSYEQYF
v_gene: TRBV11-2; abundance: -; d_gene: TRBD2; j_gene: TRBJ2-5; CDR3aa: CASSLLRTGRSQQETQYF
v_gene: TRBV14; abundance: -; d_gene: TRBD2; j_gene: TRBJ2-7; CDR3aa: CASSLRLVGDRRTSGRPSYEQYF
v_gene: TRBV3-1/TRBV3-2; abundance: -; d_gene: TRBD2; j_gene: TRBJ2-1; CDR3aa: CASSPRKSGSNEQFF
v_gene: TRBV7-2; abundance: -; d_gene: -; j_gene: TRBJ1-1; CDR3aa: CASSLGLGRNTEAFF
v_gene: TRBV5-1; abundance: -; d_gene: -; j_gene: TRBJ2-7; CDR3aa: CASSLAPDKAYEQYF
v_gene: TRBV19; abundance: -; d_gene: -; j_gene: TRBJ2-7; CDR3aa: CASSIGSGASYEQYF
v_gene: TRBV2; abundance: -; d_gene: TRBD1; j_gene: TRBJ1-2; CDR3aa: CASNLGQVDYGYTF
v_gene: TRBV5-1; abundance: few; d_gene: -; j_gene: TRBJ1-2; CDR3aa: CASSPSGGTENGYTF
v_gene: TRBV28; abundance: -; d_gene: -; j_gene: TRBJ1-1; CDR3aa: CASTPPRASEAFF
v_gene: TRBV27; abundance: -; d_gene: -; j_gene: TRBJ1-1; CDR3aa: CASSYWAGTEAFF
v_gene: TRBV10-3; abundance: -; d_gene: -; j_gene: TRBJ2-5; CDR3aa: CAISVQGQETQYF
v_gene: TRBV5-1; abundance: once; d_gene: -; j_gene: TRBJ2-4; CDR3aa: CASSLSWGGLKNIQYF
v_gene: TRBV2; abundance: -; d_gene: -; j_gene: TRBJ2-2; CDR3aa: CASSGTLVLGELFF
v_gene: TRBV30; abundance: -; d_gene: -; j_gene: TRBJ1-5; CDR3aa: CAWSLGRAQPQHF
v_gene: TRBV7-8; abundance: -; d_gene: -; j_gene: TRBJ1-4; CDR3aa: CASSLSPGRGGNEKLFF
v_gene: TRBV5-4; abundance: -; d_gene: TRBD1; j_gene: TRBJ2-7; CDR3aa: CASSQPGQGIGEQYF
v_gene: TRBV5-8; abundance: -; d_gene: TRBD2; j_gene: TRBJ2-4; CDR3aa: CASSSSGRAIQYF
v_gene: TRBV19; abundance: once; d_gene: TRBD2; j_gene: TRBJ2-7; CDR3aa: CASSIAGGPYEQYF
v_gene: TRBV27; abundance: -; d_gene: -; j_gene: TRBJ1-2; CDR3aa: CASSFGRGSNYGYTF
v_gene: TRBV19; abundance: -; d_gene: TRBD2; j_gene: TRBJ2-7; CDR3aa: CASSPGLAGGFVYEQYF
v_gene: TRBV12-3/TRBV12-4; abundance: once; d_gene: -; j_gene: TRBJ2-1; CDR3aa: CASSLTRDEQFF
v_gene: TRBV9; abundance: -; d_gene: -; j_gene: TRBJ1-1; CDR3aa: CASSVGGGRAEAFF
v_gene: TRBV9; abundance: -; d_gene: -; j_gene: TRBJ1-2; CDR3aa: CASSGPIAGGYTF
v_gene: TRBV25-1; abundance: -; d_gene: TRBD1; j_gene: TRBJ1-4; CDR3aa: CASTGQGNEKLFF
v_gene: TRBV6-2/TRBV6-3; abundance: -; d_gene: -; j_gene: TRBJ1-1; CDR3aa: CASSIPGPWDTEAFF
v_gene: TRBV27; abundance: -; d_gene: -; j_gene: TRBJ1-1; CDR3aa: CASIAPSGTEAFF
v_gene: TRBV11-2; abundance: -; d_gene: -; j_gene: TRBJ1-1; CDR3aa: CASSLGRNTEAFF
v_gene: TRBV11-2; abundance: -; d_gene: -; j_gene: TRBJ2-1; CDR3aa: CASSLDPVSSYNEQFF
v_gene: TRBV7-9; abundance: -; d_gene: TRBD1; j_gene: TRBJ2-5; CDR3aa: CASSWDRGLETQYF
v_gene: TRBV6-5; abundance: -; d_gene: -; j_gene: TRBJ2-1; CDR3aa: CASTSPGSSYNEQFF
v_gene: TRBV6-5; abundance: -; d_gene: TRBD1; j_gene: TRBJ1-1; CDR3aa: CASATGGGNTEAFF
v_gene: TRBV6-5; abundance: -; d_gene: -; j_gene: TRBJ1-2; CDR3aa: CASSYSRGGSSIGYTF